The entry that follows covers one T cell receptor (beta chain) sequence. The clone's antigen remains unknown. Base quality data are lacking; no much larger clone is found one base away. TCR CDR3 regions were amplified from genomic DNA by multiplex PCR using the deep immunoSEQ assay. Extracted genomic DNA from each cell subset was distributed evenly across all wells of several immunoSEQ 96-well plates, and each plate was treated as a replicate. Each replicate PCR for sorted subsets received 150 to 250 ng genomic DNA, equal to tens of thousands of T cell genomes. The purified libraries were quantified using a Qubit 3.0 fluorometer, sized with a Bioanalyzer 2100, and then quantified again using the KAPA Library Quantification kit. Every immunoSEQ 96-well plate was sequenced on a separate single-read 150-cycle Illumina NextSeq 550 flow cell. The authors processed their data as follows. Because only junctional sequences without quality scores were contained in the immunoSEQ output, filtering matching that applied to full-length reads could not be performed. To assign V/J genes and CDR3, sequences were annotated against IMGT germline references using PyIR, a Python wrapper for IgBLAST v1.9. Reads were filtered out if the reads had weak V/J assignments (E-value above 1e-6), no CDR3, stop codons, out-of-frame junctions, or ambiguous translated residues. V3J clonotypes were defined as sequences sharing the same inferred V gene, J gene, and CDR3 amino acid sequence. Percentage overlap between repertoires was computed as shared unique clonotypes divided by the size of the smaller repertoire. Three approaches were used to assess repertoire richness: RTK rarefaction, the Chao1 estimator, and Recon v2.1 estimates of unobserved clonotypes. Generation probabilities were computed with OLGA for all TCRbeta clonotypes obtained by the gDNA method from a handful of donors. As stored in TCRdb, this immuneACCESS dataset retains in-frame rearrangements with V and J assigned. A fraction of the clones does not appear; measured against another copy, unresolved V genes explain less than half of the discrepancy, and the remainder lacks a known reason. That table is the source of V, J and clone size, and D and trimming were worked out from the DNA. In all, the sample holds 950,000 to 1,200,000 clones, and around three quarters of those were seen once. The ten largest clones capture approximately 0.9% of the sample.

The data originate from a study of shared clonotypes between healthy human individuals (dated by TCRdb to 2020 to 2022). As for the study more broadly: The cohort comprised a couple of women and three men aged 18 to 49 years. For each donor, three plates each were used for CD4 naive and CD4 memory, two plates were used for CD8 naive, and one plate was used for CD8 memory. To estimate repertoire size and how much clonotypes are shared between individuals, the study performed deep sequencing of blood TCR repertoires from roughly five healthy adults. To increase sequencing depth and limit assay-specific biases, different laboratories used diverse techniques to prepare libraries and sequence TCR repertoires. Each donor's leukapheresis produced roughly between roughly 0.85 and 10 billion PBMCs.

The full study reports these points: Based on pairwise subsampling, the degree of clonotype sharing among donors was expected to be affected by sequencing depth. Estimated clonotype richness was generally larger for naive than for memory subsets. The small number of donors limited the genetic and exposure-history diversity represented. Only blood was sampled, and tissue TCR repertoires likely differ from those in blood. Roughly 5% of naive CD4, around 3.5% of naive CD8, roughly 2.4% of memory CD4, and about 0.4% of memory CD8 clonotypes were shared across several donors. Rarefaction of sorted-subset datasets indicated incomplete sequencing despite the large sequencing depth. Compared with non-shared clonotypes, clonotypes shared by all four sorted-subset donors had higher generation probabilities.

The germline V gene encodes CDR1 SGHDT and CDR2 YYEEEE. CDR3 length: 14 amino acids, cysteine to phenylalanine. The only DNA kept is the CDR3, 42 bases in frame from the first base. Relative to germline, V is 1 base shorter and J is 6 bases shorter, with 10 bases between their ends. The donors were healthy, HIV-negative adults who had no recently reported acute infections or vaccinations. All donors were Caucasian adults living in Nashville, Tennessee, USA. CD4+ T cells were enriched by magnetic negative selection, after which naive cells were positively selected on CD45RA and the negative fraction was taken as the memory subset. Blood was obtained by leukapheresis, after which PBMCs were separated by Ficoll-Histopaque density gradient centrifugation and cryopreserved in liquid nitrogen vapor phase. Purity and quantity of every magnetically sorted T cell population were checked by analytical flow cytometry. Genomic DNA was isolated from every sorted fraction and measured by UV absorbance on a Nanodrop 2000c.

Input material: memory CD4+ T cells from PBMCs. Reading the label with the study, this specimen's cell subset or site is: CD45RA-negative fraction. The TCR comes from a young man in good health. Some clones in this sample may be carry-over from other donors' samples. Here the chain combines TRBV5-6 and TRBJ2-2; TRBD1 is a weak D gene call, 5 bases matching. The DNA sequence follows: TGTGCCAGCAGCTTGCTAGAAGGGGCCGGGGAGCTGTTTTTT. It specifies CASSLLEGAGELFF.